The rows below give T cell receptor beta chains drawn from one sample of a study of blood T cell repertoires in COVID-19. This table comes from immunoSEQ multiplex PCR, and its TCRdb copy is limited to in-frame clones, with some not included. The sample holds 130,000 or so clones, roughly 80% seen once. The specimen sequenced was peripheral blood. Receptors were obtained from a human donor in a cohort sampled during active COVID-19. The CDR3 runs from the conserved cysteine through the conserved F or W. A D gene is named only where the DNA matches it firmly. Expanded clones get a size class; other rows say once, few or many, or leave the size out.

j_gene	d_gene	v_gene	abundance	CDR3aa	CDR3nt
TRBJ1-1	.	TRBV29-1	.	CSVADRMNTEAFF	TGCAGCGTTGCGGACAGAATGAACACTGAAGCTTTCTTT
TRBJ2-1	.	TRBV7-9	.	CASTKTRLGYNEQFF	TGTGCCAGCACCAAGACTAGGCTTGGCTACAATGAGCAGTTCTTC
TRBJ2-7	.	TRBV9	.	CASSVAGGNEQYF	TGTGCCAGCAGCGTAGCTGGGGGGAACGAGCAGTACTTC
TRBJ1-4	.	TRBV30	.	CAWSRTGNEKLFF	TGTGCCTGGAGCCGAACAGGGAATGAAAAACTGTTTTTT
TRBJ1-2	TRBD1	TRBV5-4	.	CASSRDRASYGYTF	TGTGCCAGCAGCCGGGACAGGGCGTCTTATGGCTACACCTTC
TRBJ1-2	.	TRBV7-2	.	CASTLSSGDYGYTF	TGTGCCAGCACCCTATCGTCAGGGGACTATGGCTACACCTTC
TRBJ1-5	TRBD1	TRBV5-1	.	CASSSGTGDSQPQHF	TGCGCCAGCAGCTCCGGGACAGGGGATTCTCAGCCCCAGCATTTT
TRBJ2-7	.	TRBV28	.	CASSLETGASYEQYF	TGTGCCAGCAGTTTGGAGACAGGTGCCTCCTACGAGCAGTACTTC
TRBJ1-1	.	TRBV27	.	CASMGLGTEAFF	TGTGCCAGCATGGGACTCGGGACTGAAGCTTTCTTT
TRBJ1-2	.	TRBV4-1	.	CASSPDGAGNYGYTF	TGCGCCAGCAGCCCTGATGGGGCAGGGAACTATGGCTACACCTTC
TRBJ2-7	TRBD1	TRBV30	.	CAWRSQGATYEQYF	TGTGCCTGGAGGAGCCAGGGGGCGACCTACGAGCAGTACTTC
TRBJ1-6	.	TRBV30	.	CACANRRNSPLHF	TGTGCCTGTGCGAACAGGAGAAATTCACCCCTCCACTTT
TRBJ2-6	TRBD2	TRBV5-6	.	CASSFRGAGANVLTF	TGTGCCAGCAGCTTTCGGGGGGCTGGGGCCAACGTCCTGACTTTC
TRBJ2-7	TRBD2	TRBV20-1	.	CPPCGSGKQYF	TGCCCACCATGCGGGAGCGGTAAGCAGTACTTC
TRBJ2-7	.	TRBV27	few	CASRLGVEQYF	TGTGCCAGTCGACTCGGGGTGGAGCAGTACTTC
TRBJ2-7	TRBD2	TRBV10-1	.	CASSVAGGIDEQYF	TGCGCCAGCAGTGTAGCGGGAGGAATCGACGAGCAGTACTTC
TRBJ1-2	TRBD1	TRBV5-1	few	CASSSGQGNYGYTF	TGCGCCAGCAGCTCCGGACAGGGTAACTATGGCTACACCTTC
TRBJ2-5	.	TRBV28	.	CASSLQRGQETQYF	TGTGCCAGCAGCCTTCAGAGAGGACAAGAGACCCAGTACTTC
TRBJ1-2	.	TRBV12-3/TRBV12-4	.	CASSPGRIYGYTF	TGTGCCAGCAGCCCCGGCAGGATCTATGGCTACACCTTC
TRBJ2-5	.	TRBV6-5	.	CASSLRDSRETQYF	TGTGCCAGCAGTCTCCGGGACTCCCGAGAGACCCAGTACTTC
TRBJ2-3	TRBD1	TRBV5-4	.	CASSARDRVPGTDTQYF	TGTGCCAGCAGCGCTCGGGACAGGGTGCCCGGCACAGATACGCAGTATTTT
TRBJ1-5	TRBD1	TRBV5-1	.	CASSLGDRFREPQHF	TGCGCCAGCAGCTTGGGGGACAGGTTTAGGGAGCCCCAGCATTTT
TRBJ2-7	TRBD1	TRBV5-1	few	CASSFGPGQGTYEQYF	TGCGCCAGCAGCTTTGGTCCGGGACAGGGCACCTACGAGCAGTACTTC
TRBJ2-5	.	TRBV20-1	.	CSASFAEETQYF	TGCAGTGCTAGTTTCGCGGAAGAGACCCAGTACTTC
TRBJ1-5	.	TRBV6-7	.	CASSYSSGAQPQHF	TGTGCCAGCAGTTACTCTTCAGGGGCCCAGCCCCAGCATTTT
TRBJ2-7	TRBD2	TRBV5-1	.	CASRPREGPYEQYF	TGCGCCAGCAGGCCGCGGGAGGGGCCCTACGAGCAGTACTTC
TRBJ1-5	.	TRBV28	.	CASSLGGGLKPQHF	TGTGCCAGCAGTTTAGGCGGGGGGCTAAAGCCCCAGCATTTT
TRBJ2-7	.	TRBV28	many	CASSDSVSYEQYF	TGTGCCAGCAGTGACTCCGTCTCCTACGAGCAGTACTTC
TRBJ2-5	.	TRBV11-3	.	CASSFGTQNRETQYF	TGTGCCAGCAGCTTCGGGACACAAAATAGGGAGACCCAGTACTTC
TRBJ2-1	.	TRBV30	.	CAWKQSSYNEQFF	TGTGCCTGGAAACAGAGCTCCTACAATGAGCAGTTCTTC
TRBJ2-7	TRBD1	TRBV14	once	CASSQGPADRGISYEQYF	TGTGCCAGCAGCCAAGGTCCGGCTGACAGGGGAATCTCCTACGAGCAGTACTTC
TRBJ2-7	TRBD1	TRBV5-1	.	CASSVGTGTGGREQYF	TGCGCCAGCAGCGTGGGGACCGGGACAGGGGGCAGGGAGCAGTACTTC
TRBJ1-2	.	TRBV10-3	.	CAQFGEGYTF	TGTGCCCAGTTCGGGGAAGGCTACACCTTC
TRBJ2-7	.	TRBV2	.	CASSASRPSSYEQYF	TGTGCCAGCAGCGCCTCCAGGCCGAGCTCCTACGAGCAGTACTTC
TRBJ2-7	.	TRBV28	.	CASSFPQSWTEDYEQYF	TGTGCCAGCAGTTTCCCACAGTCGTGGACGGAGGACTACGAGCAGTACTTC
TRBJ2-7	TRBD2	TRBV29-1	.	CSVEPGLAGSEQYF	TGCAGCGTTGAGCCGGGACTAGCGGGTTCCGAGCAGTACTTC
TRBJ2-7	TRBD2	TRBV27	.	CASSLEGGGLYEQYF	TGTGCCAGCAGTTTAGAGGGCGGGGGGCTCTACGAGCAGTACTTC
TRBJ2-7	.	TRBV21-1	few	CASSKGLAGSYEQYF	TGTGCCAGCAGCAAAGGGCTAGCGGGCTCCTACGAGCAGTACTTC
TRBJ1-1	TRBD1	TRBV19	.	CASSIGTGLKTEAFF	TGTGCCAGTAGTATAGGGACAGGGCTGAAAACTGAAGCTTTCTTT
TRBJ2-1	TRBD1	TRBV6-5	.	CASRWTGDYNEQFF	TGTGCCAGCAGATGGACAGGGGACTACAATGAGCAGTTCTTC
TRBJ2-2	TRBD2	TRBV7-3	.	CASSLTPSGGVTGELFF	TGTGCCAGCAGCTTAACCCCCAGCGGGGGGGTTACCGGGGAGCTGTTTTTT
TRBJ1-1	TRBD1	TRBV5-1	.	CASSKTGGLEAFF	TGCGCCAGCAGTAAGACAGGGGGTCTTGAAGCTTTCTTT
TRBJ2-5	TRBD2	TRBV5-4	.	CASSLVAGGGETQYF	TGTGCCAGCAGCTTGGTAGCGGGGGGAGGGGAGACCCAGTACTTC
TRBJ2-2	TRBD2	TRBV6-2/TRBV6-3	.	CASRPSGGTGGELFF	TGTGCCAGCAGACCTAGCGGGGGGACTGGCGGGGAGCTGTTTTTT
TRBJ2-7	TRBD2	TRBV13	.	CASSGTSGGGYEQYF	TGTGCCAGCAGCGGGACTAGCGGGGGGGGCTACGAGCAGTACTTC
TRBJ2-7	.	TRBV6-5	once	CASSYVSGETSYEQYF	TGTGCCAGCAGTTACGTATCGGGGGAGACATCCTACGAGCAGTACTTC
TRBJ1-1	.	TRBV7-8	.	CASSFLILGSEAFF	TGTGCCAGCAGCTTCTTAATATTGGGCAGTGAAGCTTTCTTT
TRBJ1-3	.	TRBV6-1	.	CASSEAYAGRSGNTIYF	TGTGCCAGCAGTGAAGCTTATGCGGGGCGCTCTGGAAACACCATATATTTT
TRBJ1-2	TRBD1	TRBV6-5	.	CASSYSTGQDYTF	TGTGCCAGCAGTTACTCCACGGGACAGGACTACACCTTC
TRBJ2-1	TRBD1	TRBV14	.	CASSQAKTGGHNEQFF	TGTGCCAGCAGCCAAGCTAAAACAGGGGGGCACAATGAGCAGTTCTTC